This T cell receptor beta chain derives from a study of CD8 T cells in Susac syndrome. V was trimmed by 2 bases and J by 0 bases, leaving 14 bases between them. The CDR3 runs 16 residues. RNA was extracted with the RNeasy kit, and a quantity of roughly 0.5 to 1 ug was reverse transcribed using random hexamers. Amplification of the TCR beta CDR3 was carried out by immunoSEQ multiplex PCR, which spanned a total of 54 Vbeta and 13 Jbeta segments. TCRdb processed the immunoSEQ multiplex PCR reads anew with MiXCR; each CDR3 protein has one entry. Of a few hundred thousand distinct CDR3 sequences listed, about 94% are singletons. In blood CD8+ and CD4+ T cells, TCR beta underwent sequencing.

This receptor was identified in a human donor with multiple sclerosis. The sequenced sample was CD4+ T cells from PBMCs. The rearrangement uses TRBV12-3 or TRBV12-4 and TRBJ2-7, with D maybe TRBD1 (5 bases). The chain's CDR3 is CASSLIDSTSSYEQYV. In DNA, the CDR3 is TGTGCCAGCAGTTTAATTGACAGCACCAGCTCCTACGAGCAGTACGTC.